What follows is one TCR beta chain and its context. These data originate in a study of T cell changes during pregnancy in multiple sclerosis. This CDR3 region has 15 residues. The ends lost 3 bases at V and 5 bases at J; junction bases unmatched: 8. CDR1 is MGHRA and CDR2 is YSYEKL in the germline V gene. Assay: immunoSEQ multiplex PCR; the TCRdb copy retains only in-frame clones and omits some. The sample lists around 24,000 clones; around 90% were seen once. This receptor was obtained from a female donor in good health, enrolled as a control in a pregnancy study. This chain links TRBV4-1 with TRBJ1-1, with TRBD1 matching over 8 bases. The sequencing used CD4+ T cells from peripheral blood mononuclear cells, collected in the second trimester of pregnancy. The DNA for the CDR3 is TGCGCCAGCAGCCAGGGCCAGGGGGCGGGTACTGAAGCTTTCTTT. Protein sequence: CASSQGQGAGTEAFF.